This T cell receptor (beta chain) was profiled in a study of identical twins. From germline, CDR1 is SEHNR and CDR2 FQNEAQ (reference sequence). The CDR3 contains 15 residues. V lost 6 bases to trimming and J lost 0 bases, with 15 bases between them. Each CDR3 protein gets one entry after TCRdb re-called the 5' RACE reads with MiXCR. In the table there are 570,000 or so distinct CDR3 sequences, 9.6% of which are singletons. This same sample was also part of a study on yellow fever vaccine responses in identical twins.

The sample was PBMCs. The clonotype comes from a woman younger than 30 in good health. This sequence joins TRBV7-9 and TRBJ2-7; D is possibly TRBD2 (6 bases). The CDR3 region has the DNA TGTGCCAGCAGGTCGGGAGTTTCGAGCTCCTACGAGCAGTACTTC. Translating it yields CASRSGVSSSYEQYF.